The entry that follows covers one TCR beta chain sequence. These data come from a study of blood T cell repertoires in COVID-19. Overall study context: Collection of acute and convalescent COVID-19 samples took place in the United States, Italy and Spain. PBMCs, B-cell-depleted T cells, or T cells provided the cDNA or gDNA that made up the material.

Original processing notes: The authors estimated nucleated cell counts from reference gene primer amplification. The method was immunoSEQ multiplex PCR; TCRdb's version includes in-frame clones alone and lacks a portion of them. V, J and clone size are those of that table, while D and trimming were read from the DNA. The sample includes 150,000 to 200,000 clones, approximately 91% of them seen just once. The CDR3 is 11 amino acids. The germline V gene encodes CDR1 MDHEN and CDR2 SYDVKM. Trimming pared 6 bases from V and 7 bases from J, leaving 9 bases between. The clonotype originates from a man in his 70s with active or convalescent COVID-19. Sequencing was performed on peripheral blood. The chain has TRBV28 and TRBJ1-1; no reliable D call. CDR3 amino acids: CASSLVSEAFF. The CDR3 region has the DNA TGTGCCAGCAGCCTTGTTAGTGAAGCTTTCTTT.